The clone carrying this T cell receptor beta chain appeared once. This entry belongs to a study of blood T cell repertoires in COVID-19. Here immunoSEQ multiplex PCR was the method, and the copy in TCRdb shows in-frame clones only, minus some. Of about 300,000 clones detected, around 90% appear once; the ten largest clones hold around 2.1%. Germline loops: CDR1 MNHEY, CDR2 SVGEGT. J gave up 6 bases and V 2 bases, and 12 bases lay outside the gene matches. The CDR3 runs to 16 residues. The chain couples TRBV6-2 or TRBV6-3 to TRBJ1-2; the match to TRBD1 covers 7 bases. This receptor was obtained from a man younger than 35 with active or convalescent COVID-19. What was sequenced was peripheral blood. The CDR3 loop is CASSYPDRLEMDGYTF. Here the CDR3 DNA reads TGTGCCAGCAGTTACCCGGACAGGTTAGAGATGGATGGCTACACCTTC.